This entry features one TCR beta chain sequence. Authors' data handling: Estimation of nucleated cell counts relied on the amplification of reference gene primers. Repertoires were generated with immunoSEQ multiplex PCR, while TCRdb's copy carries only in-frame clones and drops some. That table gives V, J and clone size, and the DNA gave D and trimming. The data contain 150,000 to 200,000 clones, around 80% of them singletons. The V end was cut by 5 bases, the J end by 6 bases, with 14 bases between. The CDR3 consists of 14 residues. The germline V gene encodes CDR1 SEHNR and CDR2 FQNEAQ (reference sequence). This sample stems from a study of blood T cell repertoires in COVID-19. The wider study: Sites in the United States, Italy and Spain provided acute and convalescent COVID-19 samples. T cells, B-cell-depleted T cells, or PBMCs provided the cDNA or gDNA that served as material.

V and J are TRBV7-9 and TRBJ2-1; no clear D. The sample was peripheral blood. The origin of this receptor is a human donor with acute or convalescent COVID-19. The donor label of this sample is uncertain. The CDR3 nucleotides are TGTGCCAGCAGCCCCCTGAGTTTTGCCAATGAGCAGTTCTTC. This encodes CASSPLSFANEQFF.